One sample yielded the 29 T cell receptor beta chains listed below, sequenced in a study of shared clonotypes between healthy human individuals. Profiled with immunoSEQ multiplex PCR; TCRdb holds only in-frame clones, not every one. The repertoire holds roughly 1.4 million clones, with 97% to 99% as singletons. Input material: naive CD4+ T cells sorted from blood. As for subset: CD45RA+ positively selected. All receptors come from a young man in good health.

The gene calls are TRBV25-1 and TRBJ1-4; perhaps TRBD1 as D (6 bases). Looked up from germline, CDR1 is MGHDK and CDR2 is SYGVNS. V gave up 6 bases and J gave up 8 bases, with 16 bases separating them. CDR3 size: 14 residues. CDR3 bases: TGTGCCAGCAGGAACCCACAGGGCAGCGAAAAACTGTTTTTT. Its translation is CASRNPQGSEKLFF.

The CDR3 region has the DNA TGCGCCAGCAGGCCAAGTCTAACAGGGCCGGAGCTGTTTTTT. This gives the protein CASRPSLTGPELFF. J is TRBJ2-2 and V is TRBV5-1; D possibly corresponds to TRBD1 (6 bases). Germline V gene sequence: CDR1 SGHRS, CDR2 YFSETQ. Trimming took off 5 bases at V and 10 bases at J, with 18 bases between the two ends. The CDR3 extends over 14 amino acids.

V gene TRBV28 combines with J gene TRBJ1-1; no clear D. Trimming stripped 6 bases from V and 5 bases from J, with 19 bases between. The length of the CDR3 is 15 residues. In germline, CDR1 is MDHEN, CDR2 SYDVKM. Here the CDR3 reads CASSSHLWLRTEAFF. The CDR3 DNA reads TGTGCCAGCAGCTCACACCTGTGGCTGCGTACTGAAGCTTTCTTT. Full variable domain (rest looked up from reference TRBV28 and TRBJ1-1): DVKVTQSSRYLVKRTGEKVFLECVQDMDHENMFWYRQDPGLGLRLIYFSYDVKMKEKGDIPEGYSVSREKKERFSLILESASTNQTSMYLCASSSHLWLRTEAFFGQGTRLTVV.

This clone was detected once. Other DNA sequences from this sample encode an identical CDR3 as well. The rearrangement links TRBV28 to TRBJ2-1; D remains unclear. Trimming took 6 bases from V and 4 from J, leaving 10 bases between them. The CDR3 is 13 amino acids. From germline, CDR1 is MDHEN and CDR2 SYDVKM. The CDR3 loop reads CASRGRSYNEQFF. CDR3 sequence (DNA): TGTGCCAGCAGAGGTCGATCGTACAATGAGCAGTTCTTC.

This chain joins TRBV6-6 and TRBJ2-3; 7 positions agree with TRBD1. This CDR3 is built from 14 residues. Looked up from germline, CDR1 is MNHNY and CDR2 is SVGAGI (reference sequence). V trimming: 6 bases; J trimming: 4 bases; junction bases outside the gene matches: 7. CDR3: CASRHRGRPDTQYF. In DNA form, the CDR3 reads TGTGCCAGCAGGCACAGGGGCCGTCCAGATACGCAGTATTTT.

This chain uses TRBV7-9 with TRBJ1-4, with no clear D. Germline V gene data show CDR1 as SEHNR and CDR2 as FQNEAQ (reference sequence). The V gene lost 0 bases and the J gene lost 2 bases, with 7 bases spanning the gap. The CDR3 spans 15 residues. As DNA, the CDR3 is TGTGCCAGCAGCTTAGCGCAGGCCACTAATGAAAAACTGTTTTTT. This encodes CASSLAQATNEKLFF.

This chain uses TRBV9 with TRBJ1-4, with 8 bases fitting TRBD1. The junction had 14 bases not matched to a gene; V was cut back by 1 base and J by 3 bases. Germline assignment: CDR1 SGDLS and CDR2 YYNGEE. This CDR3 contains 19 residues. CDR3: CASSVFPIRQGKSNEKLFF. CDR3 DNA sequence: TGTGCCAGCAGCGTATTCCCGATTCGACAGGGGAAGTCTAATGAAAAACTGTTTTTT.

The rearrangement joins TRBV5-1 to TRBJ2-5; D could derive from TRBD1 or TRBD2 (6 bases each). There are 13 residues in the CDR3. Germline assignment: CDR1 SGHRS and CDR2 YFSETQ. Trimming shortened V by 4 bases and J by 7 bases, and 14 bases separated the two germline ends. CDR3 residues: CASSGGTMGTQYF. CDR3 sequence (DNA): TGCGCCAGCAGCGGCGGGACAATGGGGACCCAGTACTTC.

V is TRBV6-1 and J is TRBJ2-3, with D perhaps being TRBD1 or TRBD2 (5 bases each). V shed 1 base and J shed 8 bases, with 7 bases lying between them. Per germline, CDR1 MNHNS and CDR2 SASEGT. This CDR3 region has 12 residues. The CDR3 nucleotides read TGTGCCAGCAGTGAAGGGGGGTTTACGCAGTATTTT. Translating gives CASSEGGFTQYF.

The CDR3, as DNA: TGCGCCAGCAGTGACAGCCTCTACGAGCAGTACTTC. This sequence encodes CASSDSLYEQYF. This sequence joins TRBV10-1 and TRBJ2-7, with unresolved D. The CDR3 loop spans 12 amino acids. Germline-derived CDR1 and CDR2 are WNHNN and SYGVQD (reference sequence). The V end lost 3 bases, the J end lost 3 bases, and 6 bases lay between the germline ends.

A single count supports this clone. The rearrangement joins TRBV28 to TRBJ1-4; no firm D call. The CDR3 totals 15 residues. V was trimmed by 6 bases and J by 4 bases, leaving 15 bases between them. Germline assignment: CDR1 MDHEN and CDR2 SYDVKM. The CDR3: CASRPSGVGNEKLFF. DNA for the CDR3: TGTGCCAGCAGACCCTCTGGCGTAGGTAATGAAAAACTGTTTTTT. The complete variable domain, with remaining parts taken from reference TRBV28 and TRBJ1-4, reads DVKVTQSSRYLVKRTGEKVFLECVQDMDHENMFWYRQDPGLGLRLIYFSYDVKMKEKGDIPEGYSVSREKKERFSLILESASTNQTSMYLCASRPSGVGNEKLFFGSGTQLSVL.

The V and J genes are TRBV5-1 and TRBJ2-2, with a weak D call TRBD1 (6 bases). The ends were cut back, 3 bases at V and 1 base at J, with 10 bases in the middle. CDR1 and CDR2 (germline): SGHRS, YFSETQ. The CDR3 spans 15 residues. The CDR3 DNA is TGCGCCAGCAGCTCTTCGGACAGGAACACCGGGGAGCTGTTTTTT. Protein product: CASSSSDRNTGELFF. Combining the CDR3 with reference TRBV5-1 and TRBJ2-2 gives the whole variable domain KAGVTQTPRYLIKTRGQQVTLSCSPISGHRSVSWYQQTPGQGLQFLFEYFSETQRNKGNFPGRFSGRQFSNSRSEMNVSTLELGDSALYLCASSSSDRNTGELFFGEGSRLTVL.

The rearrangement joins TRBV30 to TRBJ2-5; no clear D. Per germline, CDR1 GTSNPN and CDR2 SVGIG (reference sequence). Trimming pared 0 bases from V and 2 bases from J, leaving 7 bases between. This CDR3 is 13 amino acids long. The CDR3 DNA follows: TGTGCCTGGAGTGTAAACTCTCAAGAGACCCAGTACTTC. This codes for CAWSVNSQETQYF.

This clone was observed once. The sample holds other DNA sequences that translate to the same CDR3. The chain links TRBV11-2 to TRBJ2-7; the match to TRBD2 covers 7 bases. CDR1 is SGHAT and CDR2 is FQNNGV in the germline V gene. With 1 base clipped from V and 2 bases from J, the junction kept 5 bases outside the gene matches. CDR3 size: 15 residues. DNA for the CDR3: TGTGCCAGCAGCTTAGTGGCTAGCGGAACCTACGAGCAGTACTTC. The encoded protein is CASSLVASGTYEQYF.

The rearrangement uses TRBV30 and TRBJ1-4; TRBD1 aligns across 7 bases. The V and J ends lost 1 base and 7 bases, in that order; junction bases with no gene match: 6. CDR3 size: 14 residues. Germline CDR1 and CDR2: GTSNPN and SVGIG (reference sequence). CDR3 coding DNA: TGTGCCTGGAGTGCCGGGACAGCGATTGAAAAACTGTTTTTT. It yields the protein CAWSAGTAIEKLFF.

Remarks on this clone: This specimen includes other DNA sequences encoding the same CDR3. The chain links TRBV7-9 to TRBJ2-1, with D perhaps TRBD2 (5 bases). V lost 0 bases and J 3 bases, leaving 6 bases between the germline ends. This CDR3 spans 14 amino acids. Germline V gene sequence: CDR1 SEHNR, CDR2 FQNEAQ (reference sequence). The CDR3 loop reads CASSLAGDYNEQFF. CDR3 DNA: TGTGCCAGCAGCTTAGCGGGAGACTACAATGAGCAGTTCTTC.

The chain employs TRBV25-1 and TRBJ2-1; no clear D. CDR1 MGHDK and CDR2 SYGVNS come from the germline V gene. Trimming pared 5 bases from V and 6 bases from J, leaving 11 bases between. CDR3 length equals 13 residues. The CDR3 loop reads CASSPTTGNEQFF. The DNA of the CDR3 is TGTGCCAGCAGTCCCACCACGGGCAATGAGCAGTTCTTC. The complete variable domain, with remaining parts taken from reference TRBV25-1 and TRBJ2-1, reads EADIYQTPRYLVIGTGKKITLECSQTMGHDKMYWYQQDPGMELHLIHYSYGVNSTEKGDLSSESTVSRIRTEHFPLTLESARPSHTSQYLCASSPTTGNEQFFGPGTRLTVL.

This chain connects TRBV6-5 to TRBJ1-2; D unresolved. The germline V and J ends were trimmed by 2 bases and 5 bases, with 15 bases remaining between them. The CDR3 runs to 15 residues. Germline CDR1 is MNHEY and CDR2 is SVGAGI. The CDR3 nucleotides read TGTGCCAGCAGTTACGTGTTGGGGATGGCGTATGGCTACACCTTC. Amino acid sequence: CASSYVLGMAYGYTF.

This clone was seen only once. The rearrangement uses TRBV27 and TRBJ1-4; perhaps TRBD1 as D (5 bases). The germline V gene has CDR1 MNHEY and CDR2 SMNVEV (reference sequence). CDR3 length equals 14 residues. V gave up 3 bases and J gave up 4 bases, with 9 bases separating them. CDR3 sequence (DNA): TGTGCCAGCAGTTTGAGAGGGGATAATGAAAAACTGTTTTTT. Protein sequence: CASSLRGDNEKLFF.

The CDR3 spells CASSLQGSRTEAFF. DNA of the CDR3: TGTGCCAGCAGTTTGCAGGGTTCGCGCACTGAAGCTTTCTTT. The V and J genes are TRBV27 and TRBJ1-1; tentatively, D is TRBD1 (5 bases). The V and J ends lost 3 bases and 4 bases respectively, with 12 bases between them. Germline-derived CDR1 and CDR2 are MNHEY and SMNVEV (reference sequence). This CDR3 contains 14 residues.

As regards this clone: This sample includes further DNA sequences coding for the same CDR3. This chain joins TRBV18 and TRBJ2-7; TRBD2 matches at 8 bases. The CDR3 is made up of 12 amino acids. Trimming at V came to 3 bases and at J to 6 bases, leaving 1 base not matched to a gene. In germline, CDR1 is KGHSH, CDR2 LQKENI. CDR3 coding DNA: TGTGCCAGCTCACCCACTAGCGGCGAGCAGTACTTC. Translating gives CASSPTSGEQYF.

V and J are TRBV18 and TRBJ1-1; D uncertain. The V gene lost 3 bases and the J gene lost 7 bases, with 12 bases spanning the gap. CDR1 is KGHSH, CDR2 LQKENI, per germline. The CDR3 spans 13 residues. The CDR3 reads CASSPTEGFEAFF. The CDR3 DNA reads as TGTGCCAGCTCACCGACCGAGGGTTTTGAAGCTTTCTTT.

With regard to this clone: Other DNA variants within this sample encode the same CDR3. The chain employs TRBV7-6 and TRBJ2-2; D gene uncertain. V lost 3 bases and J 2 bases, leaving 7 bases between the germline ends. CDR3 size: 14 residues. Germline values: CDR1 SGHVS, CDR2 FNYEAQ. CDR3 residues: CASSLGSNTGELFF. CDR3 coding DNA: TGTGCCAGCAGCTTGGGATCAAACACCGGGGAGCTGTTTTTT.

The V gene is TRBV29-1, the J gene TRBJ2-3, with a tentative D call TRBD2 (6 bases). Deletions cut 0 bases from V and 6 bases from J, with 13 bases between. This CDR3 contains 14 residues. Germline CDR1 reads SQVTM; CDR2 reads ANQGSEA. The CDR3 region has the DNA TGCAGCGTTGAAGATCGGGGAGGAGTCGATACGCAGTATTTT. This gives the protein CSVEDRGGVDTQYF.

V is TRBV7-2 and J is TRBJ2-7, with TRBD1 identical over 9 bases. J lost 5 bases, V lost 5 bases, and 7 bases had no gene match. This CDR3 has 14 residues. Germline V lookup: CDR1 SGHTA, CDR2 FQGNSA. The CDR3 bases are TGTGCCAGCAGCACACGAACAGGGGGCCACGAGCAGTACTTC. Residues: CASSTRTGGHEQYF.

CDR3 DNA sequence: TGTGCCAGCGGAGGGACTAGCGATACCTACGAGCAGTACTTC. The encoded protein is CASGGTSDTYEQYF. The chain joins TRBV21-1 to TRBJ2-7; the table's D call, TRBD2, has no DNA check behind it. TRBV21-1 is described as a pseudogene. The CDR3 covers 14 residues.

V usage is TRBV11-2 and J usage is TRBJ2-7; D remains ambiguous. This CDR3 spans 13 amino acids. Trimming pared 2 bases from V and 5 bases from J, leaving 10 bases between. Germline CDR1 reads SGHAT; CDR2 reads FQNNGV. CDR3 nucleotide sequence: TGTGCCAGCAGCTTAAGCAGGAACCACGAGCAGTACTTC. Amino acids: CASSLSRNHEQYF.

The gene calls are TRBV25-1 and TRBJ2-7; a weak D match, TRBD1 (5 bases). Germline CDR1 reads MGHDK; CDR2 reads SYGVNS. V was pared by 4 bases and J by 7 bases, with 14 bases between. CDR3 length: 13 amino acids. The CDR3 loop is CASSVARAKEQYF. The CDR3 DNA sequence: TGTGCCAGCAGTGTGGCCAGGGCTAAAGAGCAGTACTTC.

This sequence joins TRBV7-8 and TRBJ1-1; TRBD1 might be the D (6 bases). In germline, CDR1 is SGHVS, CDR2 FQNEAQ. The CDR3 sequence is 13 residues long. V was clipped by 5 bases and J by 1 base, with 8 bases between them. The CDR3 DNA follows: TGTGCCAGCAGCGTGGACAGGAACACTGAAGCTTTCTTT. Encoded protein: CASSVDRNTEAFF.